This TCR beta chain was observed in a study of breast tumors, draining lymph nodes, adjacent tissues. Note on this clonotype: Antigen: not known.

TCRdb recomputed calls from the multiplex PCR reads with MiXCR, one row per CDR3 protein. The sample lists under 20,000 distinct CDR3 sequences, about 60% seen once, with approximately 20% in the top ten. Notes on the study in general: Tumor repertoires ranked between lymph nodes and nontumor tissue in diversity, with V and J gene preferences. Compared with basal-like, luminal-like tumors shared significantly more repertoire with nontumor tissue. Data fit most tumor T cells coming from lymph node, expanding in tumor.

Germline values: CDR1 SQVTM, CDR2 ANQGSEA. V lost 4 bases and J lost 1; bases outside the gene matches: 6. This CDR3 is 14 amino acids long. The rearrangement joins TRBV29-1 to TRBJ2-7; TRBD1 matches 8 bases. The specimen was tumor-adjacent breast tissue. The source of this sequence is a female donor with breast cancer. Some clones in this sample may be carry-over from other donors' samples. The CDR3 loop is CSVGDRGSSYEQYF. The DNA for the CDR3 is TGCAGCGTTGGTGACAGGGGCTCGTCCTACGAGCAGTACTTC.